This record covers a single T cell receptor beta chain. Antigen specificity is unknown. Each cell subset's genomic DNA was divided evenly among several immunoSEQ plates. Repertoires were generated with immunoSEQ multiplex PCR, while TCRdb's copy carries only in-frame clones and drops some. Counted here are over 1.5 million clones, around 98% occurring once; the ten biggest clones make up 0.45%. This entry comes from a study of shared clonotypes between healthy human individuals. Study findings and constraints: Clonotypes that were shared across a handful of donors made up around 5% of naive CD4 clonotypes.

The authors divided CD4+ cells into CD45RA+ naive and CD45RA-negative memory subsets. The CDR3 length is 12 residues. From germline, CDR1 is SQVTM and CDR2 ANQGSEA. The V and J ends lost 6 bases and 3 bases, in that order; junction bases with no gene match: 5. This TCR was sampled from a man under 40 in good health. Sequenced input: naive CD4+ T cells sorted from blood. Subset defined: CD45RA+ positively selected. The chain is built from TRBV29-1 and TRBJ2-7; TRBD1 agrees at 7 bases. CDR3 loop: CSVRDSHYEQYF. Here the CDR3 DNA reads TGCAGCGTCCGGGACAGCCACTACGAGCAGTACTTC.